These 8 T cell receptor beta chains were sequenced from one sample in a study of blood T cell repertoires in COVID-19. Using immunoSEQ multiplex PCR, the repertoire was profiled, and TCRdb retains in-frame clones only, with some absent. Among roughly 120,000 clones listed, 75% to 90% were seen once. Sequenced input: peripheral blood. The receptors come from a woman aged 60 to 75 with COVID-19, enrolled during active disease.

This clone occurred a few times. The chain couples TRBV19 to TRBJ2-7; D is possibly TRBD2 (5 bases). CDR3 length equals 13 residues. Germline CDR1 reads LNHDA; CDR2 reads SQIVND (reference sequence). Trimming cost V 5 bases and J 1 base, with 9 bases left between them. The CDR3 DNA follows: TGTGCCAGTAGTGGGGAGAGTTCCTACGAGCAGTACTTC. This sequence encodes CASSGESSYEQYF.

To note about this clone: The junction differs from germline at one of its ends, possibly a read error. This chain connects TRBV18 to TRBJ1-5; 9 nucleotides match TRBD1. This CDR3 has 15 amino acids. Germline CDR1 and CDR2: KGHSH and LQKENI. The CDR3 is CASSPQGALDQPQHF. Written as DNA, the CDR3 is TGTGCCAGCTCTCCACAGGGGGCTCTCGATCAGCCCCAGCATTTT.

V gene TRBV2 combines with J gene TRBJ1-2, with 7 bases fitting TRBD1. The J segment lost 2 bases and the V segment lost 6 bases, leaving 3 bases of the junction unmatched. The CDR3 is 13 residues long. The germline gives CDR1 SNHLY, CDR2 FYNNEI. Here the CDR3 DNA reads TGTGCCAGCAGGACAGGGTCGAACTATGGCTACACCTTC. It encodes CASRTGSNYGYTF.

This chain links TRBV6-5 with TRBJ1-1, with 10 bases matching TRBD1. CDR3 length: 13 residues. Germline V CDR1 and CDR2: MNHEY, SVGAGI. The V gene end was trimmed by 7 bases and the J gene end by 7 bases; junction bases not matched to a gene: 6. The chain's CDR3 is CASKWGDRGEAFF. The CDR3 DNA reads as TGTGCCAGCAAATGGGGGGACAGGGGTGAAGCTTTCTTT.

As for this clone: Other DNA sequences within the sample encode an identical CDR3. V and J are TRBV15 and TRBJ1-1; 8 bases are a match to TRBD1. After removal of 0 bases from V and 8 bases from J, the junction contained 2 bases not matched to a gene. The CDR3 loop spans 13 amino acids. Germline V gene sequence: CDR1 LNHNV, CDR2 YYDKDF (reference sequence). CDR3 region: CATSRERTGEAFF. The CDR3 DNA reads as TGTGCCACCAGCAGAGAAAGGACAGGGGAAGCTTTCTTT.

CDR3 DNA sequence: TGTGCCAGCAGCTTAGGACCCCCAGCGAATCAGCCCCAGCATTTT. Translated, it gives CASSLGPPANQPQHF. The gene calls are TRBV11-2 and TRBJ1-5; unclear D gene. CDR3 length: 15 amino acids. Germline V gene lookup returns CDR1 SGHAT and CDR2 FQNNGV. V gave up 1 base and J gave up 4 bases, with 11 bases separating them. The full variable domain, in which reference TRBV11-2 and TRBJ1-5 provide the parts outside the CDR3, is EAGVAQSPRYKIIEKRQSVAFWCNPISGHATLYWYQQILGQGPKLLIQFQNNGVVDDSQLPKDRFSAERLKGVDSTLKIQPAKLEDSAVYLCASSLGPPANQPQHFGDGTRLSIL.

This clone was detected only a few times. The genes are TRBV9 and TRBJ1-1; D call uncertain. Trimming took off 1 base at V and 0 bases at J, with 16 bases between the two ends. CDR3 length: 17 amino acids. Germline assignment: CDR1 SGDLS and CDR2 YYNGEE. As DNA, the CDR3 is TGTGCCAGCAGCGTAAGTCAGGCGAAACCCCTGAACACTGAAGCTTTCTTT. Translated, it gives CASSVSQAKPLNTEAFF.

This clone was seen a few times. This chain connects TRBV18 to TRBJ1-5; unclear D gene. With 6 bases removed from V and 4 bases from J, the gap between germline ends came to 22 bases. Germline CDR1 and CDR2: KGHSH and LQKENI. This CDR3 has 17 residues. CDR3 amino acids: CASSPSHEAGGNQPQHF. In DNA, the CDR3 is TGTGCCAGCTCGCCTTCTCACGAAGCCGGAGGAAATCAGCCCCAGCATTTT.